This T cell receptor (beta chain) was captured by sequencing in a study of beta chain features in type 1 diabetes. Findings and limits, study-wide: A cDNA-based sequencing approach could over-represent cells with high TCR expression.

CDR1 is SNHLY, CDR2 FYNNEI, per germline. Losses at the gene ends were 8 bases for V and 0 bases for J; bases not matched to a gene: 10. The CDR3 runs 16 residues. All of the isolated RNA was reverse transcribed, so expressed TCRB transcripts were sequenced. Produced via immunoSEQ multiplex PCR; TCRdb's table is partial and in-frame only. This table holds some 140,000 clones, nearly 9.5% found once. This clone occurred a few times. What it binds is unknown. The clonotype was recovered from a man younger than 30 in good health. The J gene is TRBJ2-4, the V gene TRBV2, with TRBD1 identical over 7 bases. Sequenced sample: central memory CD4+ T cells from blood. CDR3 sequence (DNA): TGTGCCAGCCACGGACAGGCGGTTCTAGCCAAAAACATTCAGTACTTC. As protein: CASHGQAVLAKNIQYF.